What follows are 8 T cell receptor beta chains derived from one specimen sequenced in a study of blood T cell repertoires in COVID-19. The table came from immunoSEQ multiplex PCR; TCRdb's copy has only in-frame clones and leaves some out. The sample holds under 120,000 clones, 80% to 90% seen once. Sequenced input: peripheral blood. These receptors were obtained from a human donor in a cohort sampled during active COVID-19.

CDR3: CASSIRDRENQPQHF. The CDR3 nucleotides are TGTGCCAGTAGTATCCGGGACAGGGAGAATCAGCCCCAGCATTTT. V and J are TRBV19 and TRBJ1-5; 9 positions match TRBD1. The CDR3 extends over 15 amino acids. V was pared by 3 bases and J by 4 bases, with 4 bases of the junction left unmatched. Germline-derived CDR1 and CDR2 are LNHDA and SQIVND (reference sequence).

Worth noting for this clone: The junction and the germline gene differ at one end; a read error may be behind it. This rearrangement joins TRBV27 to TRBJ1-2; D not resolved. There are 14 residues in the CDR3. CDR1 MNHEY and CDR2 SMNVEV come from the germline V gene (reference sequence). The CDR3 coding sequence is TGTGCTAGCAAGGCGGATAGGACTAACTATGGCTACACCTTC. It specifies CASKADRTNYGYTF.

V usage is TRBV6-2 or TRBV6-3 and J usage is TRBJ1-2; 8 nucleotides match TRBD1. Germline lookup yields CDR1 MNHEY and CDR2 SVGEGT. Trimming took 5 bases from V and 4 from J; bases not matched to a gene: 3. The CDR3 is 13 amino acids. In DNA, the CDR3 is TGTGCCAGCAGTCACGGACAGGGCTATGGCTACACCTTC. This encodes CASSHGQGYGYTF.

In its sample, this clone was seen once. This chain connects TRBV6-4 to TRBJ2-1; TRBD1 agrees at 8 bases. V lost 5 bases and J lost 8; bases outside the gene matches: 11. Germline CDR1 and CDR2: MRHNA and SNTAGT. The CDR3 loop spans 15 amino acids. CDR3 amino acids: CASSNQRQQGDEQFF. The CDR3 nucleotides are TGTGCCAGCAGTAATCAACGTCAACAGGGGGATGAGCAGTTCTTC.

This clone showed up just once. The chain links TRBV28 to TRBJ1-2, with TRBD1 identical over 9 bases. This CDR3 has 14 residues. V lost 6 bases to trimming and J lost 6 bases; unmatched junction nucleotides: 8. Germline V lookup: CDR1 MDHEN, CDR2 SYDVKM. The CDR3: CASSSWDRVDGYTF. The CDR3 DNA follows: TGTGCCAGCAGCTCCTGGGACAGGGTGGATGGCTACACCTTC.

This chain connects TRBV3-1 (or the pseudogene TRBV3-2) to TRBJ2-3; 7 positions agree with TRBD2. Germline V CDR1 and CDR2: LGHDT, YNNKEL (reference sequence). This CDR3 spans 14 amino acids. J gave up 4 bases and V 1 base, and 2 bases lay outside the gene matches. CDR3 sequence reads: CASSQAGGPDTQYF. In nucleotides, the CDR3 is TGTGCCAGCAGCCAAGCGGGAGGCCCAGATACGCAGTATTTT.

V and J are TRBV7-8 and TRBJ1-5, with 8 positions matching TRBD1. Trimming at V came to 5 bases and at J to 3 bases, leaving 6 bases not matched to a gene. The CDR3 is 15 residues long. CDR1 and CDR2 (germline): SGHVS, FQNEAQ. The CDR3 spells CASSQTGGTNQPQHF. CDR3 coding DNA: TGTGCCAGCAGCCAAACAGGGGGGACCAATCAGCCCCAGCATTTT.

CDR3 in DNA: TGTGCCAGCTCGTCCTATAGATCGACTTTTCAAGAGACCCAGTACTTC. It specifies CASSSYRSTFQETQYF. The chain is built from TRBV18 and TRBJ2-5; D remains ambiguous. CDR3 length: 16 amino acids. Trimming left V 6 bases short and J 2 bases short, with 19 bases between. From germline, CDR1 is KGHSH and CDR2 LQKENI.